This T cell receptor beta chain was sequenced for a study of CD8 T cells in ankylosing spondylitis. Notes on the study in general: From matched ankylosing spondylitis synovial fluid, disease-linked clones were reportedly recovered at significantly enriched levels. The authors found the disease-linked clones to be CD8+ and relatively rare in peripheral blood.

Scientists made TCR beta libraries using quantitative 5'-RACE with molecular barcodes. Via MiXCR, TCRdb re-called the 5' RACE reads, giving one row per CDR3 protein. This table holds approximately 180,000 distinct CDR3 sequences, 15% to 20% found once. Notes on this clonotype: What it binds is unknown.

The length of the CDR3 is 9 residues. Trimming removed 6 bases at V and 6 bases at J, with 0 bases between. The sequencing input was blood, either unsorted or a sorted T cell fraction (not recorded which). The chain uses TRBV12-3 or TRBV12-4 and TRBJ2-1; D is ambiguous. The clonotype was recovered from a male donor aged 5 to 29 with ankylosing spondylitis or in good health (not recorded which). This CDR3 is CASSNEQFF. The CDR3 DNA is TGTGCCAGCAGCAATGAGCAGTTCTTC.